The 27 T cell receptor beta chains presented below share a single source sample, sequenced in a study of cytomegalovirus exposure and HLA in healthy donors. Primers for the PCR totalled 60 Vbeta and 13 Jbeta. Some clones are missing from TCRdb's copy, which holds only in-frame ones; the method was immunoSEQ multiplex PCR. The table includes over 150,000 clones, approximately 77% detected once. Sequencing was done on a sample of PBMCs. These receptors were obtained from a man aged 18-30 years in good health and CMV-seronegative.

This chain links TRBV28 with TRBJ2-1, with 7 bases matching TRBD1. CDR1 and CDR2 (germline): MDHEN, SYDVKM. The V and J ends lost 6 bases and 12 bases, in that order; junction bases with no gene match: 11. The CDR3 covers 13 residues. This CDR3 reads CASSEGQTLAQFF. The CDR3 DNA sequence: TGTGCCAGCAGCGAGGGACAGACCCTGGCGCAGTTCTTC.

The table lists this clone with a few counts. The J gene is TRBJ2-1, the V gene TRBV9; TRBD1 might be the D (6 bases). V gave up 4 bases and J gave up 8 bases, with 13 bases separating them. The CDR3 runs 13 residues. Germline lookup yields CDR1 SGDLS and CDR2 YYNGEE. Written as DNA, the CDR3 is TGTGCCAGCAGCCCACGAACAGGGTATGAGCAGTTCTTC. It specifies CASSPRTGYEQFF.

This clone was seen more than once but under ten times. In DNA form, the CDR3 reads TGTGCCAGCAGTTCCTATGGGAGGGATGGCGAGCAGTACTTC. This encodes CASSSYGRDGEQYF. V gene TRBV28 combines with J gene TRBJ2-7; 7 nucleotides line up with TRBD2. Germline V CDR1 and CDR2: MDHEN, SYDVKM. The CDR3 has 14 residues. With V trimmed by 4 bases and J by 6 bases, 9 bases remained unmatched.

The rearrangement links TRBV27 to TRBJ1-5; 8 bases match TRBD1. Germline CDR1 reads MNHEY; CDR2 reads SMNVEV (reference sequence). V lost 3 bases, J lost 2 bases, and 6 bases stayed unmatched. The length of the CDR3 is 16 residues. The CDR3 loop reads CASSFSGQGRNQPQHF. CDR3 nucleotide sequence: TGTGCCAGCAGTTTTTCCGGACAGGGTCGCAATCAGCCCCAGCATTTT.

V usage is TRBV30 and J usage is TRBJ2-1, with D unresolved. Germline V gene lookup returns CDR1 GTSNPN and CDR2 SVGIG (reference sequence). V was pared by 1 base and J by 3 bases, with 10 bases between. The CDR3 is 14 residues long. CDR3 region: CAWSASGYYNEQFF. The CDR3 DNA follows: TGTGCCTGGAGTGCTAGTGGGTACTACAATGAGCAGTTCTTC.

The chain is built from TRBV27 and TRBJ2-7, with 12 positions matching TRBD1. Germline CDR1 MNHEY, CDR2 SMNVEV (reference sequence). J gave up 6 bases and V 0 bases, and 3 bases lay outside the gene matches. CDR3 length: 15 residues. The CDR3, as DNA: TGTGCCAGCAGTTTATCGGGACAGGGGGCTATCGAGCAGTACTTC. Protein sequence: CASSLSGQGAIEQYF.

The CDR3, as DNA: TGTGCCAGCAGTTTTGGGACAGGGAACGGCGAGCAGTACTTC. It codes for CASSFGTGNGEQYF. This chain joins TRBV27 and TRBJ2-7, with 9 bases that match TRBD1. Germline V CDR1 and CDR2: MNHEY, SMNVEV (reference sequence). There are 14 residues in the CDR3. The V gene end was trimmed by 3 bases and the J gene end by 6 bases; junction bases not matched to a gene: 6.

The gene calls are TRBV4-3 and TRBJ2-1; 7 bases are a match to TRBD2. The CDR3 runs 17 residues. With V trimmed by 1 base and J by 0 bases, 6 bases remained unmatched. Germline-derived CDR1 and CDR2 are LGHNA and YSLEER. The CDR3 coding sequence is TGCGCCAGCAGCCAAGGGTACAGGACTAGCTCCTACAATGAGCAGTTCTTC. Translating gives CASSQGYRTSSYNEQFF.

The chain employs TRBV5-6 and TRBJ2-1; the D gene is possibly TRBD2 (5 bases). Germline loops: CDR1 SGHDT, CDR2 YYEEEE. Trimming removed 2 bases at V and 9 bases at J, with 18 bases between. The CDR3 consists of 15 residues. The CDR3 region has the DNA TGTGCCAGCAGCTTTGGCGGGCGGGTTTGGGGTGAGCAGTTCTTC. Amino acids: CASSFGGRVWGEQFF.

The chain uses TRBV27 and TRBJ1-1; TRBD1 matches at 8 bases. Germline CDR1 is MNHEY and CDR2 is SMNVEV (reference sequence). The CDR3 totals 15 residues. V lost 5 bases to trimming and J lost 0 bases; unmatched junction nucleotides: 5. The CDR3 sequence is CASSAGQGLNTEAFF. The DNA of the CDR3 is TGTGCCAGCAGTGCAGGACAGGGACTGAACACTGAAGCTTTCTTT.

This chain connects TRBV6-6 to TRBJ1-5; possibly TRBD1 for D (5 bases). The CDR3 covers 16 residues. Trimming removed 2 bases from V and 0 bases from J, with 11 bases in between. Germline values: CDR1 MNHNY, CDR2 SVGAGI (reference sequence). Here the CDR3 reads CASSYPQGFSNQPQHF. CDR3 in DNA: TGTGCCAGCAGTTACCCTCAGGGTTTTAGCAATCAGCCCCAGCATTTT.

The chain is built from TRBV9 and TRBJ2-2; D is unresolved. Germline assignment: CDR1 SGDLS and CDR2 YYNGEE. V gave up 3 bases and J gave up 4 bases, with 10 bases separating them. The CDR3 has 14 amino acids. CDR3 loop: CASSGRAGTGELFF. DNA for the CDR3: TGTGCCAGCAGCGGCCGAGCAGGCACCGGGGAGCTGTTTTTT.

V is TRBV7-2 and J is TRBJ2-7; 8 nucleotides line up with TRBD2. CDR1 is SGHTA and CDR2 is FQGNSA in the germline V gene. This CDR3 spans 15 amino acids. Trimming at V came to 2 bases and at J to 2 bases, leaving 5 bases not matched to a gene. CDR3 protein: CASSLNSGEAYEQYF. CDR3 DNA: TGTGCCAGCAGCTTAAATAGCGGGGAGGCCTACGAGCAGTACTTC.

This chain uses TRBV4-3 with TRBJ2-7, with 8 bases matching TRBD2. This CDR3 is 15 amino acids long. V trimming: 3 bases; J trimming: 2 bases; junction bases outside the gene matches: 6. Germline loops: CDR1 LGHNA, CDR2 YSLEER. The CDR3 nucleotides are TGCGCCAGCAGCCATCGACTAGCGAGTACCTACGAGCAGTACTTC. This translates into CASSHRLASTYEQYF.

The chain couples TRBV6-1 to TRBJ2-3, with 8 nucleotides matching TRBD1. V shed 0 bases and J 5 bases; nucleotides not matched to a gene: 4. Per germline, CDR1 MNHNS and CDR2 SASEGT. The CDR3 has 15 residues. CDR3 sequence (DNA): TGTGCCAGCAGTGAAGCGGACAGGGCAAAAGATACGCAGTATTTT. It translates to CASSEADRAKDTQYF.

This chain's CDR3 is CASSPGSSSYEQYF. CDR3 coding DNA: TGTGCCAGCAGCCCGGGATCTAGCTCCTACGAGCAGTACTTC. The chain joins TRBV5-5 to TRBJ2-7, with D possibly TRBD2 on 5 matching bases. V lost 4 bases and J lost 0, with 11 bases in between. The CDR3 is made up of 14 amino acids. Germline loops: CDR1 SGHKS, CDR2 YYEKEE (reference sequence). Full variable domain (rest looked up from reference TRBV5-5 and TRBJ2-7): DAGVTQSPTHLIKTRGQQVTLRCSPISGHKSVSWYQQVLGQGPQFIFQYYEKEERGRGNFPDRFSARQFPNYSSELNVNALLLGDSALYLCASSPGSSSYEQYFGPGTRLTVT.

The chain recombines TRBV28 with TRBJ1-4; D gene ambiguous. CDR3 length: 13 residues. Trimming left V 2 bases short and J 6 bases short, with 7 bases between. Germline loops: CDR1 MDHEN, CDR2 SYDVKM. The CDR3 DNA sequence: TGTGCCAGCAGTTTAGGAGGTTATGAAAAACTGTTTTTT. This codes for CASSLGGYEKLFF.

The rearrangement uses TRBV6-5 and TRBJ1-5, with unresolved D. Germline V lookup: CDR1 MNHEY, CDR2 SVGAGI. This CDR3 has 13 amino acids. Trimming cost V 6 bases and J 4 bases, with 10 bases left between them. CDR3 coding DNA: TGTGCCAGCAGCAACATTCGAAATCAGCCCCAGCATTTT. Protein sequence: CASSNIRNQPQHF.

This clone has just a few counts. V is TRBV7-2 and J is TRBJ2-1, with unresolved D. In germline, CDR1 is SGHTA, CDR2 FQGNSA. Trimming pared 0 bases from V and 6 bases from J, leaving 9 bases between. This CDR3 region has 14 residues. Here the CDR3 reads CASSLAYDGNEQFF. The CDR3 nucleotides read TGTGCCAGCAGCTTAGCCTACGATGGCAATGAGCAGTTCTTC.

This clone was seen once. This chain joins TRBV5-1 and TRBJ2-5; D is undetermined. The last part of the DNA fits TRBJ2-7 better; the J call may be wrong. In germline, CDR1 is SGHRS, CDR2 YFSETQ. The CDR3 is made up of 15 amino acids. The CDR3 spells CASSLVADSSYEQYF. Here the CDR3 DNA reads TGCGCCAGCAGCTTGGTGGCGGATAGCTCCTACGAGCAGTACTTC.

CDR3 sequence: CASSLLSPDSNQPQHF. CDR3 DNA: TGTGCCAGCAGTTTATTGTCCCCCGACAGTAATCAGCCCCAGCATTTT. The chain joins TRBV28 to TRBJ1-5; a possible D gene is TRBD1 (5 bases). V lost 1 base and J 4 bases, leaving 14 bases between the germline ends. Germline V gene lookup returns CDR1 MDHEN and CDR2 SYDVKM. The CDR3 sequence is 16 residues long.

Notes on this clone: An end of the junction does not agree with germline; a read error may underlie this. The chain uses TRBV19 and TRBJ2-5; 8 nucleotides match TRBD2. Germline CDR1 and CDR2: LNHDA and SQIVND (reference sequence). This CDR3 spans 14 amino acids. CDR3 in DNA: TGTGCCAGTAGCATAGGGACTAGTATGGAGACCCAGTACTTC. The encoded protein is CASSIGTSMETQYF.

The V and J genes are TRBV11-3 and TRBJ2-1; 10 bases line up with TRBD2. This CDR3 has 14 residues. Per the germline V gene, CDR1 is SGHNT and CDR2 is YENEEA. Trimming at V came to 5 bases and at J to 8 bases, leaving 6 bases not matched to a gene. CDR3: CASSHGLAEDEQFF. Here the CDR3 DNA reads TGTGCCAGCAGCCACGGACTAGCGGAAGATGAGCAGTTCTTC.

The chain recombines TRBV7-9 with TRBJ1-4, with unresolved D. CDR1 is SEHNR and CDR2 is FQNEAQ in the germline V gene (reference sequence). The CDR3 length is 15 residues. Trimming removed 5 bases from V and 3 bases from J, with 13 bases in between. CDR3 residues: CASSTLGDPNEKLFF. The DNA for the CDR3 is TGTGCCAGCAGCACCCTCGGGGATCCTAATGAAAAACTGTTTTTT.

The V and J genes are TRBV30 and TRBJ1-1; D not resolved. The V gene lost 5 bases and the J gene lost 0 bases, with 13 bases spanning the gap. The CDR3 is 14 amino acids. Germline V gene sequence: CDR1 GTSNPN, CDR2 SVGIG (reference sequence). CDR3 nucleotides: TGTGCCTGGCGGTTTAGAGATATGAACACTGAAGCTTTCTTT. It is translated as CAWRFRDMNTEAFF.

The rearrangement uses TRBV5-4 and TRBJ2-1, with D perhaps matching TRBD1 (5 bases). Germline CDR1 SGHNT, CDR2 YYREEE (reference sequence). This CDR3 has 13 residues. Deletions cut 5 bases from V and 3 bases from J, with 9 bases between. The chain's CDR3 is CASSDSFYNEQFF. The CDR3 DNA reads TGTGCCAGCAGTGACAGCTTCTACAATGAGCAGTTCTTC. Full variable domain (remainder filled in from reference TRBV5-4 and TRBJ2-1): ETGVTQSPTHLIKTRGQQVTLRCSSQSGHNTVSWYQQALGQGPQFIFQYYREEENGRGNFPPRFSGLQFPNYSSELNVNALELDDSALYLCASSDSFYNEQFFGPGTRLTVL.

A few counts support this clone. This sequence joins TRBV9 and TRBJ2-7, with TRBD2 matching 7 bases. The V gene's germline CDR1 is SGDLS and CDR2 YYNGEE. The trim removed 4 bases at V and 6 bases at J, leaving 13 bases unmatched. The CDR3 consists of 15 residues. CDR3 protein: CASSPPRREWLEQYF. In nucleotides, the CDR3 is TGTGCCAGCAGCCCCCCTCGGCGGGAGTGGCTCGAGCAGTACTTC.